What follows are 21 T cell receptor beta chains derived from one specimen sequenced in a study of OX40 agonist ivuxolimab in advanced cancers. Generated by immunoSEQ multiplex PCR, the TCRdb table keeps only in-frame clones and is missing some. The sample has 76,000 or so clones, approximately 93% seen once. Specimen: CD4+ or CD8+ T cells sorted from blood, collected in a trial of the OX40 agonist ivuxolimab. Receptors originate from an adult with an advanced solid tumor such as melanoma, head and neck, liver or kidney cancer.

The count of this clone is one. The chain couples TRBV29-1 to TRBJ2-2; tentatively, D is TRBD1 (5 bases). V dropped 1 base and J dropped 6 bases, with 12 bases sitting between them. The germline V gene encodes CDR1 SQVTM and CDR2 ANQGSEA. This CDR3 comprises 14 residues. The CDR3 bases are TGCAGCGTTGAAGGGCAGGGAATCGCCGGGGAGCTGTTTTTT. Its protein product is CSVEGQGIAGELFF.

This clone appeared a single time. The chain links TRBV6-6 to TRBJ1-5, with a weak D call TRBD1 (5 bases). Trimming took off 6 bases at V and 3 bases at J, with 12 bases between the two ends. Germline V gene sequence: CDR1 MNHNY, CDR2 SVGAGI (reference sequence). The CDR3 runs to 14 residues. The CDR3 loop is CASRNDSPNQPQHF. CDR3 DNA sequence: TGTGCCAGCAGGAACGACAGTCCCAATCAGCCCCAGCATTTT.

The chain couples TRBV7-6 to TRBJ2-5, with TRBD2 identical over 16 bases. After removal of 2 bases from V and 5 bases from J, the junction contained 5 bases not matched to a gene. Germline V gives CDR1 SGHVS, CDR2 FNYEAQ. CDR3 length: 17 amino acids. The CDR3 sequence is CASSLNSGLAGGETQYF. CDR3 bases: TGTGCCAGCAGCTTAAATTCGGGACTAGCGGGGGGGGAGACCCAGTACTTC.

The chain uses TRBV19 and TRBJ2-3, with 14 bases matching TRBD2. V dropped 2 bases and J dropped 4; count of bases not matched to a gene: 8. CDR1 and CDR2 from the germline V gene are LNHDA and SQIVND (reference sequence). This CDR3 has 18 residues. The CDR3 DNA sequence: TGTGCCAGTAGTATATCGGGACTAGCGGGAGAGGGGGCAGATACGCAGTATTTT. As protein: CASSISGLAGEGADTQYF.

In DNA, the CDR3 is TGCAGCGTTACGGTCTGGGCCAGGCAGGGAGAGACCCAGTACTTC. It translates to CSVTVWARQGETQYF. The chain joins TRBV29-1 to TRBJ2-5, with a possible D match to TRBD1 (5 bases). The CDR3 totals 15 residues. V lost 5 bases to trimming and J lost 4 bases, with 20 bases between them. Germline V gene sequence: CDR1 SQVTM, CDR2 ANQGSEA.

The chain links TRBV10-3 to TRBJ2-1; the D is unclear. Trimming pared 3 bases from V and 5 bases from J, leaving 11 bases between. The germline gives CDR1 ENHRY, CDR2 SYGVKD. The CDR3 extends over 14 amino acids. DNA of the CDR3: TGTGCCATCAGTGATACCGGCCCAGACAATGAGCAGTTCTTC. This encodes CAISDTGPDNEQFF.

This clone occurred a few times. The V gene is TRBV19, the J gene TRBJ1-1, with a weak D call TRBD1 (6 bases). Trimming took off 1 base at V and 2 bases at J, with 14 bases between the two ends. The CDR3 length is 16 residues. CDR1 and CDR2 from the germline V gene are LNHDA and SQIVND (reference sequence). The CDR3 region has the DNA TGTGCCAGTAGTATAGCCCCGACAGGTCATAACACTGAAGCTTTCTTT. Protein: CASSIAPTGHNTEAFF.

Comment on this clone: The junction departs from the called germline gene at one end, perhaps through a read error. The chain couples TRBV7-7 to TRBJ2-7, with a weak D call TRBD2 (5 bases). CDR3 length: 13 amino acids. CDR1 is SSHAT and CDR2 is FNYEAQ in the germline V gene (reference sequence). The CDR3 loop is CASSLSEGNEQYF. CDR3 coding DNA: TGTGCTAGCAGCTTATCTGAGGGAAACGAGCAGTACTTC.

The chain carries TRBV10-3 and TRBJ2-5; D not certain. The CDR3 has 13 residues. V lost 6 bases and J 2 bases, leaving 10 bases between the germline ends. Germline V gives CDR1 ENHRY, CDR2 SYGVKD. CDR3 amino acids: CAISLQLQETQYF. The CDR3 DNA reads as TGTGCCATCAGCCTTCAGTTACAAGAGACCCAGTACTTC.

This chain's CDR3 is CASRGGDRVNYGYTF. DNA of the CDR3: TGTGCCAGTCGGGGGGGGGACAGGGTAAACTATGGCTACACCTTC. V is TRBV19 and J is TRBJ1-2, with 9 bases fitting TRBD1. V dropped 8 bases and J dropped 2; count of bases not matched to a gene: 9. This CDR3 has 15 residues. Germline V CDR1 and CDR2: LNHDA, SQIVND (reference sequence).

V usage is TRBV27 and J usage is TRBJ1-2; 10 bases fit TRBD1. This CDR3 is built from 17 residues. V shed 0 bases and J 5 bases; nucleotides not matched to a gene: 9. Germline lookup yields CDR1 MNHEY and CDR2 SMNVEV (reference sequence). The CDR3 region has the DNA TGTGCCAGCAGTTTATCTCCGACAGGGGGCGCCATGTATGGCTACACCTTC. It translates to CASSLSPTGGAMYGYTF.

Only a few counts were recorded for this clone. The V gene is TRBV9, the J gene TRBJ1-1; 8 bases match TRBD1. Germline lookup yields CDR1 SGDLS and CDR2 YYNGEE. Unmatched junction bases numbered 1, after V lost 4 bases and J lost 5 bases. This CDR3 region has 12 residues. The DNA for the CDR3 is TGTGCCAGCAGCACAGGGGGAACTGAAGCTTTCTTT. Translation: CASSTGGTEAFF. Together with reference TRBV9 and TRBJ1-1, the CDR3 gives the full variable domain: DSGVTQTPKHLITATGQRVTLRCSPRSGDLSVYWYQQSLDQGLQFLIQYYNGEERAKGNILERFSAQQFPDLHSELNLSSLELGDSALYFCASSTGGTEAFFGQGTRLTVV.

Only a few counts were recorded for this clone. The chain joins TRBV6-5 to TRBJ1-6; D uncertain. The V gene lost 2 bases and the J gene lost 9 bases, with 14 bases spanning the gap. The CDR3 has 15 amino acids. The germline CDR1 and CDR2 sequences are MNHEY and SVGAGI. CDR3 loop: CASSYDLAGSSPLHF. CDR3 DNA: TGTGCCAGCAGTTACGACCTTGCTGGGAGTTCACCCCTCCACTTT.

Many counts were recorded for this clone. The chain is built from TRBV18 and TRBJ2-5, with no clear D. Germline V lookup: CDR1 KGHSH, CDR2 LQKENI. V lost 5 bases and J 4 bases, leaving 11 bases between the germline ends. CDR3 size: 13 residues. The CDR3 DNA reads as TGTGCCAGCTCAGACGGACGGTTAGAGACCCAGTACTTC. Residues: CASSDGRLETQYF.

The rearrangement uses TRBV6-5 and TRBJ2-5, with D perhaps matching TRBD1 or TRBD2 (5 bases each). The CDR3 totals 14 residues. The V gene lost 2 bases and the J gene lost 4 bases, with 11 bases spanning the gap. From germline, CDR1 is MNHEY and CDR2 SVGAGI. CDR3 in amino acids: CASSYGSGGETQYF. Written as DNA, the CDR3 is TGTGCCAGCAGTTACGGGAGTGGGGGAGAGACCCAGTACTTC.

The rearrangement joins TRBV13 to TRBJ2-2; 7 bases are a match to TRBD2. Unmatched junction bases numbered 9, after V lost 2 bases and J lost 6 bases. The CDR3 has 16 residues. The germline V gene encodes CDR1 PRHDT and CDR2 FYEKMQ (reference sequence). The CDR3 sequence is CASSLNGGGVPGELFF. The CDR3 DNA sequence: TGTGCCAGCAGCTTAAACGGGGGAGGGGTGCCCGGGGAGCTGTTTTTT. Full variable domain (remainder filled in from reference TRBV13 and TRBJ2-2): AAGVIQSPRHLIKEKRETATLKCYPIPRHDTVYWYQQGPGQDPQFLISFYEKMQSDKGSIPDRFSAQQFSDYHSELNMSSLELGDSALYFCASSLNGGGVPGELFFGEGSRLTVL.

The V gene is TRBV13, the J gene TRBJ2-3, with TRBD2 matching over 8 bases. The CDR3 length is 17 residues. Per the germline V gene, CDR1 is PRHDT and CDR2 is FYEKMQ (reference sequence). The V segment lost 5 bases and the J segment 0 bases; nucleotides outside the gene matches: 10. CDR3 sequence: CASSGRGGAPSTDTQYF. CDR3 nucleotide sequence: TGTGCCAGCAGCGGCCGGGGGGGGGCTCCTAGCACAGATACGCAGTATTTT.

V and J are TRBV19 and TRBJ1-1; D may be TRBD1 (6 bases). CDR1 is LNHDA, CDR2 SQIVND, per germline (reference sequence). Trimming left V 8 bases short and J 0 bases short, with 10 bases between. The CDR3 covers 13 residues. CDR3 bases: TGTGCCAGTGGGACATCCATGAACACTGAAGCTTTCTTT. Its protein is CASGTSMNTEAFF.

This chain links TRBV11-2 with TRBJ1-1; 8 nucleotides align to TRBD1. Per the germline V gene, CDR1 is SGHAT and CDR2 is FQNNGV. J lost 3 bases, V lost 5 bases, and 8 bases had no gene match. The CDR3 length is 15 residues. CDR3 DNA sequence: TGTGCCAGCAGCCCCCAGGGGGCCGGGTACACTGAAGCTTTCTTT. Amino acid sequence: CASSPQGAGYTEAFF.

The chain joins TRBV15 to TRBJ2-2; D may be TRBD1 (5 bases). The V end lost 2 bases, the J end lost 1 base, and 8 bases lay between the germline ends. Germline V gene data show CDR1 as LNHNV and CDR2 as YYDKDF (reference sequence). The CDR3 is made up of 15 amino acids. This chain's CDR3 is CATSRLGQNTGELFF. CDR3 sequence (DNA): TGTGCCACCAGCAGACTAGGACAGAACACCGGGGAGCTGTTTTTT.

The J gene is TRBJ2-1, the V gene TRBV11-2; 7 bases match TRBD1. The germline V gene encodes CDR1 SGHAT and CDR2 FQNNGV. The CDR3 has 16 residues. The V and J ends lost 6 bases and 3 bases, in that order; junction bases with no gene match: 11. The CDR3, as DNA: TGTGCCAGCAGGCAGAGTGGCACAGGGGTCTACAATGAGCAGTTCTTC. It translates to CASRQSGTGVYNEQFF.